In its sample, the clone carrying this T cell receptor (beta chain) was seen a few times. Its cognate antigen is unknown. The data are from a study of identifying expanded T cells in peripheral blood. During the collection period, no donor immune events like infections were recorded. Study outcomes and limitations: Technical replicates showed around 1.3 changed clones; two weeks about 16; four weeks 19.

Data came from immunoSEQ multiplex PCR; TCRdb stores just in-frame clones and leaves some out. Of 100,000 to 150,000 clones in the sample, approximately 86% are singletons; the top ten hold 8% to 9%. Germline assignment: CDR1 MDHEN and CDR2 SYDVKM. The V end was cut by 6 bases, the J end by 8 bases, with 14 bases between. The CDR3 has 12 amino acids. This TCR came from a person aged 18-69 years in good health. The chain couples TRBV28 to TRBJ2-7; D gene ambiguous. Sequencing input: blood. The CDR3 spells CASSTRYNKQYF. The CDR3 nucleotides read TGTGCCAGCAGCACTCGCTATAATAAGCAGTACTTC.